Each of the 16 T cell receptor beta chains below was sequenced from the same sample in a study of technical replicates of blood from a few donors. Only in-frame clones appear in the TCRdb table, and some are missing; sequencing was by immunoSEQ multiplex PCR. The sample carries about 94,000 clones, 96% recorded once. The sequenced sample consisted of T cells isolated from PBMCs. The receptors derive from a human donor in good health.

The V call is TRBV11-2, the J call TRBJ1-5; D gene uncertain. CDR1 is SGHAT, CDR2 FQNNGV, per germline. With 0 bases removed from V and 4 bases from J, the gap between germline ends came to 10 bases. The length of the CDR3 is 15 residues. The CDR3 sequence: CASSLDGRGNQPQHF. The CDR3 coding sequence is TGTGCCAGCAGCTTAGACGGGCGCGGGAATCAGCCCCAGCATTTT.

The chain has TRBV5-1 and TRBJ2-7; D possibly corresponds to TRBD2 (6 bases). Trimming removed 4 bases at V and 4 bases at J, with 18 bases between. The CDR3 runs to 15 residues. From germline, CDR1 is SGHRS and CDR2 YFSETQ. CDR3: CASSRGTQGNYEQYF. For the CDR3, the DNA is TGCGCCAGCAGCCGCGGGACGCAAGGTAATTACGAGCAGTACTTC.

The chain couples TRBV1 to TRBJ2-7; the D call TRBD1 from the table was never checked on the DNA. TRBV1 is noted as a pseudogene. The CDR3 sequence is 16 residues long. CDR3 DNA: TGCACCAGCAGCCAAGATCACCAGGCACAAACCTACGAGCAGTACTTC. Its protein product is CTSSQDHQAQTYEQYF.

V usage is TRBV14 and J usage is TRBJ2-1; TRBD2 agrees at 10 bases. Trimming removed 0 bases from V and 8 bases from J; junction bases left unmatched: 10. Germline CDR1 reads SGHDN; CDR2 reads FVKESK. This CDR3 is 17 amino acids long. The CDR3 here is CASSQDRSSGRGDEQFF. For the CDR3, the DNA is TGTGCCAGCAGCCAAGATCGATCTAGCGGGAGAGGTGATGAGCAGTTCTTC.

This clone was found once. The rearrangement links TRBV19 to TRBJ2-6; D perhaps matches TRBD1 (6 bases). The CDR3 is 17 amino acids. Germline CDR1 LNHDA, CDR2 SQIVND (reference sequence). V lost 6 bases, J lost 0 bases, and 15 bases lay in between. This CDR3 reads CASSTSGQSSGANVLTF. CDR3 nucleotides: TGTGCCAGTAGCACTTCGGGACAAAGCTCTGGGGCCAACGTCCTGACTTTC.

The V call is TRBV2, the J call TRBJ1-5; D unclear. V dropped 5 bases and J dropped 1 base, with 9 bases sitting between them. CDR3 length: 14 residues. Germline CDR1 reads SNHLY; CDR2 reads FYNNEI. The CDR3: CASSRGLSNQPQHF. For the CDR3, the DNA is TGTGCCAGCAGTAGAGGACTGAGCAATCAGCCCCAGCATTTT.

This rearrangement joins TRBV7-2 to TRBJ2-1, with D tentatively TRBD2 (6 bases). V was cut by 2 bases and J by 2 bases, with 19 bases left in between. The CDR3 length is 18 residues. Germline loops: CDR1 SGHTA, CDR2 FQGNSA. The CDR3 spells CASSLSGSGAGPYNEQFF. CDR3 DNA sequence: TGTGCCAGCAGCTTATCCGGGAGTGGGGCGGGTCCCTACAATGAGCAGTTCTTC.

The J gene is TRBJ2-3, the V gene TRBV19; TRBD2 agrees at 7 bases. In germline, CDR1 is LNHDA, CDR2 SQIVND (reference sequence). Losses at the gene ends were 3 bases for V and 11 bases for J; bases not matched to a gene: 8. This CDR3 has 13 amino acids. CDR3: CASSILSGIEQYF. The CDR3 nucleotides are TGTGCCAGTAGTATTCTCAGCGGGATCGAGCAGTATTTT.

For this clone: Within the sample, other DNA sequences also encode this same CDR3. The chain combines TRBV5-6 with TRBJ1-5; maybe TRBD1 (6 bases). The CDR3 sequence is 14 residues long. The V end lost 0 bases, the J end lost 7 bases, and 11 bases lay between the germline ends. Looked up from germline, CDR1 is SGHDT and CDR2 is YYEEEE. The CDR3, as DNA: TGTGCCAGCAGCTTGGTAGGGGGGGGACAGCCCCAGCATTTT. As protein: CASSLVGGGQPQHF.

The chain carries TRBV4-1 and TRBJ2-7; D is ambiguous. CDR1 is MGHRA, CDR2 YSYEKL, per germline. The V gene lost 0 bases and the J gene lost 6 bases, with 6 bases spanning the gap. CDR3 size: 12 residues. CDR3 in DNA: TGCGCCAGCAGCCAAGAAGGAGTCGAGCAGTACTTC. Its translation is CASSQEGVEQYF.

The chain couples TRBV6-5 to TRBJ2-7; 9 bases agree with TRBD1. Per germline, CDR1 MNHEY and CDR2 SVGAGI. V shed 4 bases, J shed 2 bases, and the junction held 9 bases outside the gene matches. The CDR3 sequence is 16 residues long. CDR3 DNA: TGTGCCAGCAGTTCGGACAGGGGCAGTAGCCCCTACGAGCAGTACTTC. Protein: CASSSDRGSSPYEQYF.

The V call is TRBV19, the J call TRBJ2-7, with 8 bases identical to TRBD1. V lost 5 bases to trimming and J lost 2 bases; unmatched junction nucleotides: 11. CDR3 length: 16 amino acids. Germline CDR1 LNHDA, CDR2 SQIVND (reference sequence). The CDR3 DNA sequence: TGTGCCAGTAGTCACCTGCAGGGGGCCTTACCCTACGAGCAGTACTTC. Its protein product is CASSHLQGALPYEQYF.

Only one count was recorded for this clone. The chain carries TRBV19 and TRBJ1-2; no firm D call. CDR3 length: 15 residues. The V and J ends lost 6 bases and 4 bases respectively, with 18 bases between them. CDR1 and CDR2 from the germline V gene are LNHDA and SQIVND (reference sequence). Here the CDR3 DNA reads TGTGCCAGTAGCCCACAACCGACACAAGTCTATGGCTACACCTTC. Translated: CASSPQPTQVYGYTF.

A single count supports this clone. The chain uses TRBV7-8 and TRBJ2-2, with D possibly being TRBD1 (7 bases). The germline V gene encodes CDR1 SGHVS and CDR2 FQNEAQ. Trimming removed 7 bases from V and 6 bases from J, with 18 bases in between. This CDR3 comprises 15 residues. Written as DNA, the CDR3 is TGTGCCAGCATCCCGCTCCTCAGGGGGGCCGGGGAGCTGTTTTTT. It codes for CASIPLLRGAGELFF.

The CDR3 region is CASSERRGTSTDTQYF. The CDR3 DNA reads as TGTGCCAGCAGTGAGAGGCGGGGGACTAGCACAGATACGCAGTATTTT. This chain uses TRBV6-1 with TRBJ2-3; 7 positions agree with TRBD2. Losses at the gene ends were 3 bases for V and 0 bases for J; bases not matched to a gene: 6. CDR1 is MNHNS and CDR2 is SASEGT in the germline V gene. This CDR3 has 16 amino acids.

The chain employs TRBV6-6 and TRBJ2-5; TRBD1 might be the D (5 bases). Trimming shortened V by 0 bases and J by 5 bases, and 7 bases separated the two germline ends. CDR1 MNHNY and CDR2 SVGAGI come from the germline V gene (reference sequence). The CDR3 is made up of 13 amino acids. The CDR3 reads CASSYSRVETQYF. In nucleotides, the CDR3 is TGTGCCAGCAGTTACTCCAGGGTGGAGACCCAGTACTTC.